These 23 T cell receptor beta chains came from one sample sequenced in a study of a mutant IDH1 vaccine in newly diagnosed glioma. What these receptors recognize is not known. Produced via immunoSEQ multiplex PCR; TCRdb's table is partial and in-frame only. Of about 38,000 clones listed, 78% were seen once; the top ten hold more than 5.5%. Time point here: week 5, during vaccination. Each dose delivered 300 ug of mutant IDH1 20-mer peptide subcutaneously with imiquimod. Sequenced material: PBMCs, taken from a glioma patient whose treatment included an IDH1 peptide vaccine. The receptors were sampled from a man aged 35-49 years with glioma.

Only one count was recorded for this clone. CDR3 sequence: CASTLGTVNEKLFF. CDR3 coding DNA: TGTGCCAGTACTTTAGGGACAGTTAATGAAAAACTGTTTTTT. This rearrangement joins TRBV19 to TRBJ1-4, with TRBD1 identical over 7 bases. J was trimmed by 4 bases and V by 7 bases; bases with no gene match: 6. The CDR3 has 14 amino acids. CDR1 and CDR2 (germline): LNHDA, SQIVND (reference sequence).

The rearrangement uses TRBV19 and TRBJ2-4; D possibly corresponds to TRBD1 (5 bases). The CDR3 runs 14 residues. Germline loops: CDR1 LNHDA, CDR2 SQIVND (reference sequence). V was trimmed by 3 bases and J by 6 bases, leaving 12 bases between them. This CDR3 reads CASSIGAAPNIQYF. The CDR3 nucleotides are TGTGCCAGTAGTATTGGGGCCGCGCCAAACATTCAGTACTTC.

This clone was counted a single time. The chain links TRBV19 to TRBJ2-7; D possibly matches TRBD1 or TRBD2 (5 bases each). The CDR3 sequence is 13 residues long. Germline CDR1 LNHDA, CDR2 SQIVND (reference sequence). V dropped 4 bases and J dropped 5 bases, with 12 bases sitting between them. CDR3 protein: CASSNDRGHEQYF. DNA for the CDR3: TGTGCCAGTAGTAACGACCGGGGCCACGAGCAGTACTTC.

In this sample, this clone turned up a few times. The chain couples TRBV10-1 to TRBJ2-2; no firm D call. V shed 8 bases and J shed 2 bases, with 12 bases lying between them. Germline V gene sequence: CDR1 WNHNN, CDR2 SYGVQD (reference sequence). The CDR3 extends over 14 amino acids. CDR3 bases: TGCGCCAGCGCAGCTTCAGCCAACACCGGGGAGCTGTTTTTT. Protein: CASAASANTGELFF.

This chain uses TRBV6-1 with TRBJ2-5; 7 nucleotides align to TRBD1. The CDR3 consists of 15 residues. Germline V lookup: CDR1 MNHNS, CDR2 SASEGT. The V and J ends lost 3 bases and 2 bases, in that order; junction bases with no gene match: 6. The CDR3 spells CASSEYRDSQETQYF. The CDR3 DNA reads as TGTGCCAGCAGTGAGTACCGGGACAGTCAAGAGACCCAGTACTTC.

V gene TRBV7-8 combines with J gene TRBJ2-2; no clear D. With 4 bases removed from V and 5 bases from J, the gap between germline ends came to 2 bases. Germline lookup yields CDR1 SGHVS and CDR2 FQNEAQ. The CDR3 is made up of 11 amino acids. CDR3 in amino acids: CASSSTGELFF. The DNA of the CDR3 is TGTGCCAGCAGCTCAACCGGGGAGCTGTTTTTT. The entire variable domain, with the rest obtained from reference TRBV7-8 and TRBJ2-2, is as follows: GAGVSQSPRYKVAKRGQDVALRCDPISGHVSLFWYQQALGQGPEFLTYFQNEAQLDKSGLPSDRFFAERPEGSVSTLKIQRTQQEDSAVYLCASSSTGELFFGEGSRLTVL.

The chain joins TRBV6-1 to TRBJ1-2; D unresolved. The CDR3 runs to 14 residues. The V end was cut by 5 bases, the J end by 9 bases, with 19 bases between. The V gene's germline CDR1 is MNHNS and CDR2 SASEGT. CDR3 sequence: CASSPRNPSMSYTF. The CDR3 bases are TGTGCCAGCAGTCCCCGCAACCCCTCGATGAGCTACACCTTC.

The chain employs TRBV27 and TRBJ2-2, with a possible D match to TRBD1 (6 bases). The germline V gene encodes CDR1 MNHEY and CDR2 SMNVEV (reference sequence). The CDR3 is made up of 16 amino acids. V shed 4 bases and J shed 0 bases, with 12 bases lying between them. For the CDR3, the DNA is TGTGCCAGCAGTTGGGGGACATTCGCGAACACCGGGGAGCTGTTTTTT. Encoded protein: CASSWGTFANTGELFF.

This clone turned up a few times. This chain links TRBV27 with TRBJ2-3, with a weak D call TRBD2 (6 bases). The CDR3 runs 13 residues. The V gene lost 7 bases and the J gene lost 2 bases, with 10 bases spanning the gap. In germline, CDR1 is MNHEY, CDR2 SMNVEV (reference sequence). The CDR3 loop is CASKGLTTDTQYF. DNA for the CDR3: TGTGCCAGCAAAGGACTAACCACAGATACGCAGTATTTT.

The genes are TRBV6-6 and TRBJ1-2, with 8 positions matching TRBD1. The CDR3 extends over 15 amino acids. Germline assignment: CDR1 MNHNY and CDR2 SVGAGI (reference sequence). After removal of 3 bases from V and 5 bases from J, the junction contained 8 bases not matched to a gene. The chain's CDR3 is CASSYSPRQGYGYTF. CDR3 coding DNA: TGTGCCAGCAGTTATTCCCCCCGACAGGGGTATGGCTACACCTTC.

The rearrangement uses TRBV15 and TRBJ1-5, with no clear D. Germline V lookup: CDR1 LNHNV, CDR2 YYDKDF (reference sequence). The germline V and J ends were trimmed by 3 bases and 4 bases, with 7 bases remaining between them. CDR3 length: 13 residues. The DNA of the CDR3 is TGTGCCACCAGCAGCCGGCCGAATCAGCCCCAGCATTTT. Residues: CATSSRPNQPQHF.

The rearrangement uses TRBV5-1 and TRBJ1-2; 8 nucleotides agree with TRBD1. Germline V gives CDR1 SGHRS, CDR2 YFSETQ. V trimming: 3 bases; J trimming: 3 bases; junction bases outside the gene matches: 4. This CDR3 comprises 14 residues. The CDR3 is CASSSGGNYYGYTF. Written as DNA, the CDR3 is TGCGCCAGCAGCTCAGGGGGCAACTACTATGGCTACACCTTC.

The chain carries TRBV6-4 and TRBJ1-1, with a tentative D call TRBD1 (5 bases). Deletions cut 6 bases from V and 1 base from J, with 9 bases between. The CDR3 covers 13 residues. The germline V gene has CDR1 MRHNA and CDR2 SNTAGT. The CDR3 region has the DNA TGTGCCAGCAGCAGGGAAAGGAACACTGAAGCTTTCTTT. Its protein is CASSRERNTEAFF.

V gene TRBV7-6 combines with J gene TRBJ1-5, with D perhaps TRBD1 (6 bases). The V gene lost 5 bases and the J gene lost 3 bases, with 14 bases spanning the gap. Germline CDR1 and CDR2: SGHVS and FNYEAQ. The CDR3 consists of 15 residues. The CDR3 nucleotides are TGTGCCAGCAGCAAAGAACAGGGTTTCAATCAGCCCCAGCATTTT. This codes for CASSKEQGFNQPQHF.

The V call is TRBV5-1, the J call TRBJ1-5, with D perhaps matching TRBD1 (5 bases). This CDR3 comprises 15 residues. Per germline, CDR1 SGHRS and CDR2 YFSETQ. Trimming removed 4 bases at V and 3 bases at J, with 14 bases between. The DNA for the CDR3 is TGCGCCAGCAGCGCTGACGGGGCAAACAATCAGCCCCAGCATTTT. Its protein is CASSADGANNQPQHF.

The chain recombines TRBV7-9 with TRBJ1-2; no clear D gene. CDR3 length equals 13 residues. The V end was cut by 5 bases, the J end by 4 bases, with 11 bases between. Germline loops: CDR1 SEHNR, CDR2 FQNEAQ (reference sequence). The CDR3 DNA is TGTGCCAGCAGCACCGACGGACTCTATGGCTACACCTTC. Translated: CASSTDGLYGYTF.

This clone was seen only a few times. The same CDR3 is also encoded by other DNA sequences in this sample. The genes are TRBV6-5 and TRBJ1-1, with D maybe TRBD1 (5 bases). The CDR3 covers 13 residues. Trimming left V 2 bases short and J 2 bases short, with 6 bases between. Germline CDR1 is MNHEY and CDR2 is SVGAGI. CDR3 region: CASSYGGNTEAFF. The CDR3 nucleotides are TGTGCCAGCAGTTACGGGGGAAACACTGAAGCTTTCTTT.

The gene calls are TRBV19 and TRBJ1-3, with 7 positions matching TRBD1. The CDR3 covers 14 residues. V lost 9 bases and J lost 1; bases outside the gene matches: 6. CDR1 and CDR2 (germline): LNHDA, SQIVND (reference sequence). The CDR3 coding sequence is TGTGCCAGCCGACAGGGTTCGTCTGGAAACACCATATATTTT. Encoded protein: CASRQGSSGNTIYF.

The genes are TRBV19 and TRBJ1-1; D is undetermined. In germline, CDR1 is LNHDA, CDR2 SQIVND (reference sequence). This CDR3 spans 13 amino acids. The V end lost 3 bases, the J end lost 5 bases, and 10 bases lay between the germline ends. Written as DNA, the CDR3 is TGTGCCAGTAGTATGTCTTACGGAACTGAAGCTTTCTTT. Residues: CASSMSYGTEAFF.

The chain has TRBV6-5 and TRBJ1-3; D is possibly TRBD1 (6 bases). Trimming removed 6 bases at V and 0 bases at J, with 9 bases between. CDR3 length: 14 residues. CDR1 MNHEY and CDR2 SVGAGI come from the germline V gene. The CDR3 coding sequence is TGTGCCAGCAGACGGGACAACTCTGGAAACACCATATATTTT. This gives the protein CASRRDNSGNTIYF.

This sequence joins TRBV27 and TRBJ1-2; D possibly corresponds to TRBD1 (6 bases). The V and J ends lost 5 bases and 0 bases respectively, with 10 bases between them. Germline lookup yields CDR1 MNHEY and CDR2 SMNVEV (reference sequence). The CDR3 contains 14 residues. The CDR3 coding sequence is TGTGCCAGCAGTAGGACAGATACTAACTATGGCTACACCTTC. Its translation: CASSRTDTNYGYTF.

This clone has just one count. The chain couples TRBV6-5 to TRBJ1-3; 7 bases fit TRBD1. Trimming removed 2 bases from V and 0 bases from J; junction bases left unmatched: 4. Germline V gene lookup returns CDR1 MNHEY and CDR2 SVGAGI. The CDR3 length is 16 residues. CDR3 in DNA: TGTGCCAGCAGTTACCGAGGACAGGACTCTGGAAACACCATATATTTT. Protein sequence: CASSYRGQDSGNTIYF.

The rearrangement joins TRBV6-6 to TRBJ2-3; TRBD1 is a possible D gene (6 bases). Trimming stripped 5 bases from V and 2 bases from J, with 14 bases between. The CDR3 is made up of 15 amino acids. Germline V gives CDR1 MNHNY, CDR2 SVGAGI (reference sequence). The CDR3 loop is CASSQQGKLTDTQYF. CDR3 sequence (DNA): TGTGCCAGCAGTCAACAGGGCAAGCTCACAGATACGCAGTATTTT.